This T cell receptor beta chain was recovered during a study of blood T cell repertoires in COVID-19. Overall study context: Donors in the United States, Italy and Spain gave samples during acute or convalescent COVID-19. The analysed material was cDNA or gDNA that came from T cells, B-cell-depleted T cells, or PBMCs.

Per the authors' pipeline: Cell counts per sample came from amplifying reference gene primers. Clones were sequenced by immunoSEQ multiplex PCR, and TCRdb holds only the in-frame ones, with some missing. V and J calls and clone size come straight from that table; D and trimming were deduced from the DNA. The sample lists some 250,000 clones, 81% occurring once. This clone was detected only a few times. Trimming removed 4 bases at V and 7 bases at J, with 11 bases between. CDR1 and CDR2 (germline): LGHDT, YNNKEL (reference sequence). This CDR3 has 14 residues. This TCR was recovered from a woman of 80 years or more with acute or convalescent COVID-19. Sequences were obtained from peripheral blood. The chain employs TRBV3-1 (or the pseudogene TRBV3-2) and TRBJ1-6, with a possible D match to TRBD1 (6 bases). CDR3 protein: CASSRGQGNSPLHF. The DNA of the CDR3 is TGTGCCAGCAGCCGGGGACAAGGAAATTCACCCCTCCACTTT.